The 11 T cell receptor beta chains listed next were all sequenced from one sample in a study of blood T cells in healthy people across ages. PCR was performed a second time for about 7 to 11 cycles using a sample-barcoded 5' primer and a J-beta primer mix. TCRdb re-analysed the 5' RACE reads in MiXCR, keeping a single row per CDR3 protein. This sample has approximately 900,000 distinct CDR3 sequences, with about 44% found just once. Sequenced sample: blood. Receptors were obtained from a man aged 25 to 40 in good health.

The rearrangement links TRBV4-3 to TRBJ2-5, with D tentatively TRBD1 (5 bases). Germline V CDR1 and CDR2: LGHNA, YSLEER. The CDR3 runs to 16 residues. V shed 4 bases and J shed 0 bases, with 15 bases lying between them. The CDR3 here is CASSPVGRADQETQYF. In nucleotides, the CDR3 is TGCGCCAGCAGCCCGGTTGGCAGGGCGGACCAAGAGACCCAGTACTTC.

This clonotype was observed a handful of times. The chain carries TRBV7-9 and TRBJ1-2, with D possibly matching TRBD1 (5 bases). Between the trimmed V and J ends, which lost 4 bases and 2 bases, there was a span of 17 bases. Germline CDR1 SEHNR, CDR2 FQNEAQ (reference sequence). The CDR3 spans 16 residues. This CDR3 is CASSSSGGESNYGYTF. DNA for the CDR3: TGTGCCAGCAGCTCCAGCGGGGGAGAATCAAACTATGGCTACACCTTC. Filled out from reference TRBV7-9 and TRBJ1-2, the complete variable domain reads DTGVSQNPRHKITKRGQNVTFRCDPISEHNRLYWYRQTLGQGPEFLTYFQNEAQLEKSRLLSDRFSAERPKGSFSTLEIQRTEQGDSAMYLCASSSSGGESNYGYTFGSGTRLTVV.

The rearrangement links TRBV7-2 to TRBJ2-5; 7 nucleotides line up with TRBD2. TRBJ2-7 explains the end of the DNA better; the J call may be wrong. The CDR3 is made up of 16 amino acids. Germline CDR1 reads SGHTA; CDR2 reads FQGNSA. CDR3 nucleotides: TGTGCCAGCAGCTTAAATGCCGGGACTACGTTGTACGAGCAGTACTTC. Protein product: CASSLNAGTTLYEQYF.

This chain joins TRBV20-1 and TRBJ1-1; 9 bases map to TRBD1. V shed 5 bases, J shed 2 bases, and the junction held 6 bases outside the gene matches. Germline CDR1 is DFQATT and CDR2 is SNEGSKA (reference sequence). The CDR3 consists of 14 residues. The CDR3 DNA reads TGCAGTGCTCAACAGGGACAGGGTAACACTGAAGCTTTCTTT. It yields the protein CSAQQGQGNTEAFF.

The gene calls are TRBV29-1 and TRBJ1-6; 7 bases fit TRBD1. With 6 bases clipped from V and 7 bases from J, the junction kept 9 bases outside the gene matches. There are 14 residues in the CDR3. Germline CDR1 SQVTM, CDR2 ANQGSEA. Here the CDR3 DNA reads TGCAGCGTAAAACAGGGGAATGGGAATTCACCCCTCCACTTT. Translating gives CSVKQGNGNSPLHF.

This clonotype appeared a few times. The CDR3 loop is CASSSMDRMTYNEQFF. As DNA, the CDR3 is TGCGCCAGCAGCTCTATGGACAGAATGACATACAATGAGCAGTTCTTC. This chain uses TRBV5-1 with TRBJ2-1; tentative D call: TRBD1 (6 bases). The germline V gene has CDR1 SGHRS and CDR2 YFSETQ. Trimming shortened V by 3 bases and J by 4 bases, and 17 bases separated the two germline ends. The CDR3 runs to 16 residues.

J is TRBJ2-1 and V is TRBV20-1; D is uncertain. The CDR3 is 17 amino acids. Trimming shortened V by 0 bases and J by 2 bases, and 17 bases separated the two germline ends. Germline assignment: CDR1 DFQATT and CDR2 SNEGSKA (reference sequence). CDR3 coding DNA: TGCAGTGCTAGAGATAAGTCGTCGAGCAAAGCCTACAATGAGCAGTTCTTC. Its protein is CSARDKSSSKAYNEQFF.

The chain joins TRBV21-1 to TRBJ1-5. TRBV21-1 constitutes a pseudogene. The CDR3 totals 20 residues. CDR3 sequence: CASSSKGVVGGLYGNQPQHF. CDR3 bases: TGTGCCAGCAGCAGCAAGGGGGTAGTCGGGGGGCTGTATGGCAATCAGCCCCAGCATTTT.

Concerning this clonotype: The junction does not match germline at one end; this may be a read error. The chain is built from TRBV6-5 and TRBJ2-1; tentative D call: TRBD2 (5 bases). The CDR3 sequence is 17 residues long. The V gene's germline CDR1 is MNHEY and CDR2 SVGAGI. The CDR3 nucleotides are TGTGCCTGCAGTTACTCGAGTCTCGCGGGTGGACGAAATGAGCAGTTCTTC. As protein: CACSYSSLAGGRNEQFF.

This clonotype appeared a few times. The CDR3 loop reads CASSPGGSSSYNEQFF. The DNA for the CDR3 is TGTGCCAGCAGTCCCGGCGGATCGAGCTCCTACAATGAGCAGTTCTTC. The J gene is TRBJ2-1, the V gene TRBV28; D remains ambiguous. CDR1 and CDR2 from the germline V gene are MDHEN and SYDVKM. V was trimmed by 5 bases and J by 0 bases, leaving 14 bases between them. The CDR3 contains 16 residues.

Only one count was recorded for this clonotype. This chain uses TRBV9 with TRBJ2-3, with D unresolved. The germline CDR1 and CDR2 sequences are SGDLS and YYNGEE. The V end was cut by 2 bases, the J end by 4 bases, with 17 bases between. The CDR3 totals 16 residues. CDR3 loop: CASSVTAAAVADTQYF. The CDR3 DNA follows: TGTGCCAGCAGCGTTACGGCGGCGGCGGTAGCAGATACGCAGTATTTT.